The clone carrying this T cell receptor beta chain was recorded at least ten times. The assay was immunoSEQ multiplex PCR, and TCRdb's table has in-frame clones only and misses some. This table has over 75,000 clones, around 85% appearing once. The source of the sample is a study of control samples from healthy donors and cancer patients. Germline-derived CDR1 and CDR2 are MDHEN and SYDVKM. Unmatched junction bases numbered 2, after V lost 4 bases and J lost 4 bases. This CDR3 is 15 amino acids long. This receptor was obtained from a man younger than 45 in good health. The V gene is TRBV28, the J gene TRBJ2-1; 12 bases are a match to TRBD2. Sequenced material: blood. The CDR3: CASSWTSGIYNEQFF. In DNA form, the CDR3 reads TGTGCCAGCAGTTGGACTAGCGGGATTTACAATGAGCAGTTCTTC.